The rows below give T cell receptor beta chains drawn from one sample of a study of blood T cell repertoires in COVID-19. Sequencing used immunoSEQ multiplex PCR; TCRdb keeps in-frame clones, though not all of them. The profile shows 200,000 or so clones, about nine tenths of them singletons. The sequenced sample was peripheral blood. The receptors shown here come from a middle-aged man with acute or convalescent COVID-19. CDR3s include the opening cysteine and the closing phenylalanine or tryptophan. The order of the fields is V gene, clone size, J gene, D gene, CDR3 protein, CDR3 DNA. D genes are given only for firm matches. A row's size may be missing; if present it is once, few, many or a size class.

V gene: TRBV5-1
clone size: -
J gene: TRBJ1-1
D gene: TRBD1
CDR3 protein: CASSLAPGQGKDVPEAFF
CDR3 DNA: TGCGCCAGCAGCTTGGCCCCGGGACAGGGAAAGGACGTGCCTGAAGCTTTCTTT

V gene: TRBV11-2
clone size: -
J gene: TRBJ1-1
D gene: TRBD1
CDR3 protein: CASSPRVGQGANTAFF
CDR3 DNA: TGTGCCAGCAGCCCTAGGGTCGGACAGGGGGCGAACACAGCTTTCTTT

V gene: TRBV3-1/TRBV3-2
clone size: -
J gene: TRBJ1-2
D gene: -
CDR3 protein: CASSLPRGFGYTF
CDR3 DNA: TGTGCCAGCAGCCTCCCTCGGGGGTTTGGCTACACCTTC

V gene: TRBV7-9
clone size: -
J gene: TRBJ2-1
D gene: -
CDR3 protein: CASSYRIAEQFF
CDR3 DNA: TGTGCCAGCAGCTACCGGATAGCGGAGCAGTTCTTC

V gene: TRBV13
clone size: -
J gene: TRBJ2-3
D gene: TRBD2
CDR3 protein: CASSSLSSGTYTDTQYF
CDR3 DNA: TGTGCCAGCAGCTCTTTGAGTAGCGGGACCTACACAGATACGCAGTATTTT

V gene: TRBV20-1
clone size: -
J gene: TRBJ1-1
D gene: -
CDR3 protein: CSASRQSNTEAFF
CDR3 DNA: TGCAGTGCTAGTAGACAGTCGAACACTGAAGCTTTCTTT

V gene: TRBV6-1
clone size: once
J gene: TRBJ2-5
D gene: TRBD1
CDR3 protein: CASSESGQGVRETQYF
CDR3 DNA: TGTGCCAGCAGTGAAAGTGGACAGGGCGTTCGAGAGACCCAGTACTTC

V gene: TRBV6-2/TRBV6-3
clone size: -
J gene: TRBJ1-5
D gene: -
CDR3 protein: CASSAPGHPNQPQHF
CDR3 DNA: TGTGCCAGCAGTGCGCCGGGACACCCCAATCAGCCCCAGCATTTT

V gene: TRBV27
clone size: -
J gene: TRBJ1-2
D gene: -
CDR3 protein: CASSPREGYGYTF
CDR3 DNA: TGTGCCAGCAGTCCCCGGGAAGGCTATGGCTACACCTTC

V gene: TRBV11-2
clone size: few
J gene: TRBJ1-2
D gene: -
CDR3 protein: CASSPPGVGYTF
CDR3 DNA: TGTGCCAGCAGCCCCCCCGGAGTTGGCTACACCTTC

V gene: TRBV11-3
clone size: -
J gene: TRBJ2-1
D gene: -
CDR3 protein: CASSLASSNEQFF
CDR3 DNA: TGTGCCAGCAGCTTGGCTAGCTCGAATGAGCAGTTCTTC

V gene: TRBV5-1
clone size: -
J gene: TRBJ1-6
D gene: -
CDR3 protein: CASSLVRGTDYNSPLHF
CDR3 DNA: TGCGCCAGCAGCTTGGTTCGAGGCACCGACTATAATTCACCCCTCCACTTT

V gene: TRBV11-1
clone size: -
J gene: TRBJ1-1
D gene: -
CDR3 protein: CAGSLGQLNTEAFF
CDR3 DNA: TGTGCCGGCAGCTTAGGGCAGTTGAACACTGAAGCTTTCTTT

V gene: TRBV2
clone size: -
J gene: TRBJ2-7
D gene: TRBD1
CDR3 protein: CASSATGGGYEQYF
CDR3 DNA: TGTGCCAGCAGTGCGACAGGGGGCGGCTACGAGCAGTACTTC

V gene: TRBV27
clone size: -
J gene: TRBJ2-5
D gene: TRBD2
CDR3 protein: CASSPLVLAGLRRQETQYF
CDR3 DNA: TGTGCCAGCAGTCCCTTAGTGCTAGCGGGACTTAGGAGGCAAGAGACCCAGTACTTC

V gene: TRBV15
clone size: -
J gene: TRBJ1-3
D gene: TRBD1
CDR3 protein: CATSDPGQGIHFGNTIYF
CDR3 DNA: TGTGCCACCAGCGATCCGGGACAGGGGATACACTTTGGAAACACCATATATTTT

V gene: TRBV3-1/TRBV3-2
clone size: -
J gene: TRBJ2-5
D gene: -
CDR3 protein: CASSSSETQYF
CDR3 DNA: TGTGCCAGCAGCTCGAGCGAGACCCAGTACTTC

V gene: TRBV6-5
clone size: -
J gene: TRBJ2-5
D gene: -
CDR3 protein: CASSYHRSIRFTQYF
CDR3 DNA: TGTGCCAGCAGTTACCACCGTTCCATTAGATTTACCCAGTACTTC

V gene: TRBV24-1
clone size: -
J gene: TRBJ1-1
D gene: TRBD1
CDR3 protein: CATSDRRLGQKEMNTEAFF
CDR3 DNA: TGTGCCACCAGTGACCGCCGATTGGGACAGAAGGAAATGAACACTGAAGCTTTCTTT

V gene: TRBV7-9
clone size: -
J gene: TRBJ1-2
D gene: -
CDR3 protein: CASSARQLDYGYTF
CDR3 DNA: TGTGCCAGCAGCGCCCGACAGTTGGACTATGGCTACACCTTC

V gene: TRBV11-2
clone size: -
J gene: TRBJ1-2
D gene: TRBD1
CDR3 protein: CASSLVEGADYGYTF
CDR3 DNA: TGTGCCAGCAGCTTAGTCGAGGGGGCGGACTATGGCTACACCTTC

V gene: TRBV6-1
clone size: few
J gene: TRBJ1-5
D gene: TRBD1
CDR3 protein: CASSAGQGLSNQPQHF
CDR3 DNA: TGTGCCAGCAGTGCGGGACAGGGTTTGAGCAATCAGCCCCAGCATTTT

V gene: TRBV10-3
clone size: -
J gene: TRBJ1-2
D gene: TRBD1
CDR3 protein: CAISPDRGGGYTF
CDR3 DNA: TGTGCCATCAGCCCAGACAGGGGTGGCGGCTACACCTTC

V gene: TRBV5-1
clone size: -
J gene: TRBJ2-1
D gene: TRBD2
CDR3 protein: CASSPGGPGDEQFF
CDR3 DNA: TGCGCCAGCAGCCCGGGGGGGCCGGGGGATGAGCAGTTCTTC

V gene: TRBV10-2
clone size: once
J gene: TRBJ1-4
D gene: TRBD1
CDR3 protein: CASSERDSVNEKLFF
CDR3 DNA: TGCGCCAGCAGTGAGCGGGACAGTGTCAATGAAAAACTGTTTTTT

V gene: TRBV19
clone size: -
J gene: TRBJ1-1
D gene: -
CDR3 protein: CATRTAMNTEAFF
CDR3 DNA: TGTGCCACAAGGACAGCTATGAACACTGAAGCTTTCTTT

V gene: TRBV2
clone size: -
J gene: TRBJ1-1
D gene: -
CDR3 protein: CASRAPLTPGNTEAFF
CDR3 DNA: TGTGCCAGCAGGGCCCCTCTTACTCCGGGGAACACTGAAGCTTTCTTT

V gene: TRBV5-1
clone size: many
J gene: TRBJ1-1
D gene: -
CDR3 protein: CASTLMPGAEAFF
CDR3 DNA: TGCGCCAGCACCTTAATGCCAGGGGCTGAAGCTTTCTTT

V gene: TRBV7-9
clone size: -
J gene: TRBJ1-1
D gene: TRBD1
CDR3 protein: CASAAPPRFMGTGAFF
CDR3 DNA: TGTGCCTCAGCAGCTCCCCCGAGATTCATGGGGACAGGAGCTTTCTTT

V gene: TRBV4-1
clone size: few
J gene: TRBJ2-7
D gene: TRBD1
CDR3 protein: CASSQADRLAEQYF
CDR3 DNA: TGCGCCAGCAGCCAAGCGGACAGGTTGGCCGAGCAGTACTTC

V gene: TRBV3-1/TRBV3-2
clone size: -
J gene: TRBJ1-4
D gene: TRBD1
CDR3 protein: CASSLQGVGTNEKLFF
CDR3 DNA: TGTGCCAGCAGCCTGCAGGGGGTTGGAACTAATGAAAAACTGTTTTTT

V gene: TRBV7-9
clone size: -
J gene: TRBJ2-5
D gene: -
CDR3 protein: CASSSTVGAETQYF
CDR3 DNA: TGTGCCAGCAGCTCTACCGTGGGAGCAGAGACCCAGTACTTC

V gene: TRBV6-5
clone size: -
J gene: TRBJ1-2
D gene: -
CDR3 protein: CASSSPTYEGYTF
CDR3 DNA: TGTGCCAGCAGCTCCCCGACTTATGAGGGCTACACCTTC

V gene: TRBV19
clone size: -
J gene: TRBJ2-5
D gene: TRBD1
CDR3 protein: CASSVSGGRETQYF
CDR3 DNA: TGTGCCAGTAGTGTCTCAGGGGGCAGGGAGACCCAGTACTTC

V gene: TRBV6-5
clone size: few
J gene: TRBJ1-2
D gene: -
CDR3 protein: CASRSRVLSYGYTF
CDR3 DNA: TGTGCCAGCAGATCCCGGGTTTTATCCTATGGCTACACCTTC

V gene: TRBV6-1
clone size: -
J gene: TRBJ2-3
D gene: -
CDR3 protein: CASSEVGETPTGTQYF
CDR3 DNA: TGTGCCAGCAGTGAAGTAGGAGAGACTCCCACAGGTACGCAGTATTTT

V gene: TRBV29-1
clone size: -
J gene: TRBJ2-2
D gene: -
CDR3 protein: CSGGRTNTGELFF
CDR3 DNA: TGCAGCGGGGGGCGTACGAACACCGGGGAGCTGTTTTTT

V gene: TRBV5-8
clone size: -
J gene: TRBJ2-1
D gene: -
CDR3 protein: CASSADQSGQFF
CDR3 DNA: TGTGCCAGCAGCGCGGACCAGAGCGGGCAGTTCTTC

V gene: TRBV5-1
clone size: -
J gene: TRBJ2-7
D gene: TRBD1
CDR3 protein: CASRTGFDEQYF
CDR3 DNA: TGCGCCAGCAGGACAGGGTTCGACGAGCAGTACTTC

V gene: TRBV7-6
clone size: once
J gene: TRBJ1-2
D gene: TRBD1
CDR3 protein: CASSPGQGPNYGYTF
CDR3 DNA: TGTGCCAGCAGCCCCGGACAGGGACCTAACTATGGCTACACCTTC

V gene: TRBV18
clone size: -
J gene: TRBJ2-1
D gene: -
CDR3 protein: CASSPPRTEGDEQFF
CDR3 DNA: TGTGCCAGCTCACCACCGAGGACAGAGGGGGATGAGCAGTTCTTC

V gene: TRBV6-6
clone size: -
J gene: TRBJ1-1
D gene: TRBD1
CDR3 protein: CASSYAGQGTTEAFF
CDR3 DNA: TGTGCCAGCAGTTACGCGGGACAGGGAACGACTGAAGCTTTCTTT

V gene: TRBV10-3
clone size: -
J gene: TRBJ2-7
D gene: -
CDR3 protein: CAADAGGSYEQYF
CDR3 DNA: TGTGCCGCAGACGCCGGGGGCTCCTACGAGCAGTACTTC

V gene: TRBV5-1
clone size: -
J gene: TRBJ1-2
D gene: TRBD1
CDR3 protein: CASSSNTGGNYGYTF
CDR3 DNA: TGCGCCAGCAGCTCAAATACAGGGGGTAACTATGGCTACACCTTC

V gene: TRBV5-6
clone size: -
J gene: TRBJ2-1
D gene: TRBD1
CDR3 protein: CASSPGTGANEQFF
CDR3 DNA: TGTGCCAGCAGCCCCGGGACAGGGGCAAATGAGCAGTTCTTC

V gene: TRBV18
clone size: -
J gene: TRBJ2-7
D gene: TRBD1
CDR3 protein: CASSPAGQGIGYEQYF
CDR3 DNA: TGTGCCAGCTCACCTGCAGGACAGGGTATTGGCTACGAGCAGTACTTC

V gene: TRBV3-1/TRBV3-2
clone size: -
J gene: TRBJ1-2
D gene: -
CDR3 protein: CASSQAPGGYGYTF
CDR3 DNA: TGTGCCAGCAGCCAAGCGCCGGGGGGGTATGGCTACACCTTC

V gene: TRBV7-3
clone size: -
J gene: TRBJ2-1
D gene: -
CDR3 protein: CASSTPQGSGQFF
CDR3 DNA: TGTGCCAGCAGCACCCCTCAGGGTAGTGGGCAGTTCTTC

V gene: TRBV5-1
clone size: once
J gene: TRBJ1-2
D gene: -
CDR3 protein: CASSLGPGNYGYTF
CDR3 DNA: TGCGCCAGCAGCTTGGGTCCCGGGAACTATGGCTACACCTTC

V gene: TRBV7-8
clone size: -
J gene: TRBJ2-2
D gene: -
CDR3 protein: CASSQTRTGTGELFF
CDR3 DNA: TGTGCCAGCAGCCAAACTAGAACTGGCACCGGGGAGCTGTTTTTT

V gene: TRBV5-1
clone size: few
J gene: TRBJ2-1
D gene: TRBD2
CDR3 protein: CASRPRLAGGLRSNEQFF
CDR3 DNA: TGCGCCAGCCGACCCCGACTAGCGGGGGGGCTGCGGAGCAATGAGCAGTTCTTC

V gene: TRBV7-9
clone size: -
J gene: TRBJ1-1
D gene: -
CDR3 protein: CASSLQGNTEAFF
CDR3 DNA: TGTGCCAGCAGCTTACAGGGGAACACTGAAGCTTTCTTT

V gene: TRBV4-1
clone size: -
J gene: TRBJ1-3
D gene: -
CDR3 protein: CASSQPREGTTIYF
CDR3 DNA: TGCGCCAGCAGCCAACCACGGGAAGGAACAACCATATATTTT